This TCR beta chain was captured by sequencing in a study of blood T cell repertoires in COVID-19. Study-wide background: The United States, Italy and Spain provided the acute and convalescent COVID-19 samples. PBMCs, B-cell-depleted T cells, or T cells provided the cDNA or gDNA that made up the material.

The CDR3 sequence is 13 residues long. The V and J ends lost 8 bases and 5 bases, in that order; junction bases with no gene match: 4. This clone was seen a handful of times. Source study methods: Amplification of reference gene primers was used by the study to estimate nucleated cell counts. Clones were sequenced by immunoSEQ multiplex PCR, and TCRdb holds only the in-frame ones, with some missing. For V, J and clone size, that table is used; D and trimming come from the DNA. The repertoire has over 85,000 clones, about 81% of them found once; the top ten carry approximately 25%. The sample consisted of peripheral blood. This clonotype was sampled from a man between 65 and 80 years old with acute or convalescent COVID-19. The V gene is TRBV5-3, the J gene TRBJ1-6; 7 bases match TRBD1. TRBV5-3 is designated an ORF whose function remains uncertain. The CDR3 DNA follows: TGTGCCAGTCGGACAGGAAATAATTCACCCCTCCACTTT. Protein sequence: CASRTGNNSPLHF.